The rows below give T cell receptor beta chains drawn from one sample of a study. From the RT-PCR reads, TCRdb called clonotypes with MiXCR, one entry per CDR3 protein. Of about 680,000 distinct CDR3 sequences in the sample, 13% to 15% were seen once. The sequenced material came from memory CD4+ T cells from blood. The receptor source for this set is a female donor in good health, serving as a healthy control. Each CDR3 is given with its conserved first and last residue. Fields, in order: CDR3 protein, CDR3 DNA, clone size, V gene, D gene, J gene, CDR3 length. D genes are given only for firm matches. Where a row states a size, it is once, few, many or the class of an expanded clone; other rows omit it.

cdr3_aa: CASRLAGGTLDTQYF; cdr3_nt: TGTGCCAGCAGGCTAGCGGGAGGGACACTAGATACGCAGTATTTT; clone_size: .; v_call: TRBV12-3/TRBV12-4; d_call: TRBD2; j_call: TRBJ2-3; cdr3_length: 15
cdr3_aa: CASRYSGGGYNEQFF; cdr3_nt: TGTGCCAGCAGATACAGCGGGGGGGGGTACAATGAGCAGTTCTTC; clone_size: few; v_call: TRBV6-5; d_call: TRBD2; j_call: TRBJ2-1; cdr3_length: 15
cdr3_aa: CASSFRAGDTEAFF; cdr3_nt: TGTGCCAGCAGTTTCAGGGCTGGGGACACTGAAGCTTTCTTT; clone_size: many; v_call: TRBV12-3/TRBV12-4; d_call: .; j_call: TRBJ1-1; cdr3_length: 14
cdr3_aa: CASSLLGNTIYF; cdr3_nt: TGTGCCAGCAGTCTACTCGGAAACACCATATATTTT; clone_size: .; v_call: TRBV6-6; d_call: .; j_call: TRBJ1-3; cdr3_length: 12
cdr3_aa: CASTPYTDTQYF; cdr3_nt: TGTGCCAGCACACCCTACACAGATACGCAGTATTTT; clone_size: many; v_call: TRBV7-2; d_call: .; j_call: TRBJ2-3; cdr3_length: 12
cdr3_aa: CASEERQGFDEQFF; cdr3_nt: TGTGCCAGCGAGGAGCGACAGGGATTTGATGAGCAGTTCTTC; clone_size: many; v_call: TRBV6-6; d_call: TRBD1; j_call: TRBJ2-1; cdr3_length: 14
cdr3_aa: CATSDLTEYGGGELFF; cdr3_nt: TGTGCCACCAGTGACCTGACAGAGTACGGGGGCGGGGAGCTGTTTTTT; clone_size: few; v_call: TRBV24-1; d_call: .; j_call: TRBJ2-2; cdr3_length: 16
cdr3_aa: CATSAQRNEQFF; cdr3_nt: TGTGCCACCAGCGCCCAACGGAATGAGCAGTTCTTC; clone_size: few; v_call: TRBV15; d_call: .; j_call: TRBJ2-1; cdr3_length: 12
cdr3_aa: CASSQGLGSPLHF; cdr3_nt: TGCGCCAGCAGCCAGGGTTTGGGGTCACCCCTCCACTTT; clone_size: many; v_call: TRBV4-1; d_call: .; j_call: TRBJ1-6; cdr3_length: 13
cdr3_aa: CSAPGPTLGQETQYF; cdr3_nt: TGCAGTGCCCCCGGACCGACGTTGGGACAAGAGACCCAGTACTTC; clone_size: many; v_call: TRBV20-1; d_call: .; j_call: TRBJ2-5; cdr3_length: 15
cdr3_aa: CASSYEQGYGYTF; cdr3_nt: TGTGCCAGCAGTTACGAACAGGGCTATGGCTACACCTTC; clone_size: .; v_call: TRBV6-6; d_call: .; j_call: TRBJ1-2; cdr3_length: 13
cdr3_aa: CASSQTPAGMQFF; cdr3_nt: TGTGCCAGCAGCCAAACACCCGCCGGGATGCAGTTCTTC; clone_size: .; v_call: TRBV7-8; d_call: .; j_call: TRBJ2-1; cdr3_length: 13
cdr3_aa: CASSASGGARNEQFF; cdr3_nt: TGTGCCAGCAGTGCTAGCGGGGGGGCCCGTAATGAGCAGTTCTTC; clone_size: many; v_call: TRBV12-3/TRBV12-4; d_call: TRBD2; j_call: TRBJ2-1; cdr3_length: 15
cdr3_aa: CASSLWWSDSSYNEQFF; cdr3_nt: TGTGCCAGCAGTTTATGGTGGTCAGATAGCTCCTACAATGAGCAGTTCTTC; clone_size: .; v_call: TRBV27; d_call: .; j_call: TRBJ2-1; cdr3_length: 17
cdr3_aa: CASSVGELSNYGYTF; cdr3_nt: TGTGCCAGCAGCGTAGGCGAGCTATCTAACTATGGCTACACCTTC; clone_size: many; v_call: TRBV9; d_call: .; j_call: TRBJ1-2; cdr3_length: 15
cdr3_aa: CASSSQGALTYEQYF; cdr3_nt: TGTGCCAGCAGTTCACAGGGGGCCCTCACCTACGAGCAGTACTTC; clone_size: many; v_call: TRBV12-3/TRBV12-4; d_call: TRBD1; j_call: TRBJ2-7; cdr3_length: 15
cdr3_aa: CASRRTGPYEQYF; cdr3_nt: TGTGCCAGCAGACGGACGGGACCCTACGAGCAGTACTTC; clone_size: .; v_call: TRBV6-5; d_call: .; j_call: TRBJ2-7; cdr3_length: 13
cdr3_aa: CASSLSRSGQGGRRNQPQHF; cdr3_nt: TGCGCCAGCAGCCTCAGTCGGTCGGGACAGGGAGGAAGACGGAATCAGCCCCAGCATTTT; clone_size: few; v_call: TRBV5-1; d_call: TRBD1; j_call: TRBJ1-5; cdr3_length: 20
cdr3_aa: CASSKGLDNYNEQFF; cdr3_nt: TGTGCCAGCAGCAAGGGACTAGATAACTACAATGAGCAGTTCTTC; clone_size: .; v_call: TRBV7-2; d_call: TRBD2; j_call: TRBJ2-1; cdr3_length: 15
cdr3_aa: CASSNTGQGSQDTQYF; cdr3_nt: TGTGCCAGCAGCAATACCGGACAGGGGTCTCAAGATACGCAGTATTTT; clone_size: few; v_call: TRBV9; d_call: TRBD1; j_call: TRBJ2-3; cdr3_length: 16
cdr3_aa: CASSREYNTEAFF; cdr3_nt: TGTGCCAGCAGCCGGGAATATAACACTGAAGCTTTCTTT; clone_size: .; v_call: TRBV5-4; d_call: .; j_call: TRBJ1-1; cdr3_length: 13
cdr3_aa: CSVEDRGRAGANVLTF; cdr3_nt: TGCAGCGTTGAAGATCGAGGCAGGGCTGGGGCCAACGTCCTGACTTTC; clone_size: few; v_call: TRBV29-1; d_call: .; j_call: TRBJ2-6; cdr3_length: 16
cdr3_aa: CASSQGRVDEKLFF; cdr3_nt: TGCGCCAGCAGCCAGGGCAGGGTAGATGAAAAACTGTTTTTT; clone_size: .; v_call: TRBV4-3; d_call: .; j_call: TRBJ1-4; cdr3_length: 14
cdr3_aa: CSARGGTSGTDTQYF; cdr3_nt: TGCAGTGCTAGAGGTGGGACTAGCGGGACAGATACGCAGTATTTT; clone_size: few; v_call: TRBV20-1; d_call: TRBD2; j_call: TRBJ2-3; cdr3_length: 15
cdr3_aa: CASSLGGQGHEQFF; cdr3_nt: TGTGCCAGCAGCTTAGGGGGACAGGGCCATGAGCAGTTCTTC; clone_size: .; v_call: TRBV7-2; d_call: TRBD1; j_call: TRBJ2-1; cdr3_length: 14
cdr3_aa: CAIEGGMNYGYTF; cdr3_nt: TGTGCCATCGAGGGGGGTATGAACTATGGCTACACCTTC; clone_size: many; v_call: TRBV10-3; d_call: .; j_call: TRBJ1-2; cdr3_length: 13
cdr3_aa: CASSEARGYQETQYF; cdr3_nt: TGTGCCAGCAGTGAAGCGCGAGGGTACCAAGAGACCCAGTACTTC; clone_size: few; v_call: TRBV6-1; d_call: .; j_call: TRBJ2-5; cdr3_length: 15
cdr3_aa: CASSHSGLSTDTQYF; cdr3_nt: TGTGCCAGCAGTCATAGCGGACTTAGCACAGATACGCAGTATTTT; clone_size: .; v_call: TRBV5-5; d_call: .; j_call: TRBJ2-3; cdr3_length: 15
cdr3_aa: CASSRVQPGDTQYF; cdr3_nt: TGTGCCAGTAGTAGAGTACAGCCCGGAGATACGCAGTATTTT; clone_size: .; v_call: TRBV19; d_call: .; j_call: TRBJ2-3; cdr3_length: 14
cdr3_aa: CATSRDQGAVWEQYF; cdr3_nt: TGTGCCACCAGCAGAGATCAGGGGGCGGTTTGGGAGCAGTACTTC; clone_size: .; v_call: TRBV15; d_call: TRBD1; j_call: TRBJ2-7; cdr3_length: 15
cdr3_aa: CASSLVGGGQGTPWNGNTIYF; cdr3_nt: TGTGCCAGCAGCTTAGTTGGGGGGGGACAGGGAACCCCCTGGAATGGAAACACCATATATTTT; clone_size: few; v_call: TRBV7-2; d_call: TRBD1; j_call: TRBJ1-3; cdr3_length: 21
cdr3_aa: CSVEPTASETQYF; cdr3_nt: TGCAGCGTTGAACCAACGGCTTCCGAGACCCAGTACTTC; clone_size: many; v_call: TRBV29-1; d_call: .; j_call: TRBJ2-5; cdr3_length: 13
cdr3_aa: CASSQEPGGREKLFF; cdr3_nt: TGCGCCAGCAGCCAAGAGCCAGGGGGGAGAGAAAAACTGTTTTTT; clone_size: .; v_call: TRBV4-3; d_call: TRBD1; j_call: TRBJ1-4; cdr3_length: 15
cdr3_aa: CASSLAGQVSEAFF; cdr3_nt: TGTGCCAGCAGCTTGGCCGGGCAAGTCTCTGAAGCTTTCTTT; clone_size: .; v_call: TRBV5-6; d_call: .; j_call: TRBJ1-1; cdr3_length: 14
cdr3_aa: CASSPRGGHYEQYF; cdr3_nt: TGTGCCAGCAGCCCAAGGGGGGGCCACTACGAGCAGTACTTC; clone_size: few; v_call: TRBV27; d_call: .; j_call: TRBJ2-7; cdr3_length: 14
cdr3_aa: CASSLNSGTAAFF; cdr3_nt: TGTGCCAGCAGTTTAAATTCAGGGACAGCGGCTTTCTTT; clone_size: many; v_call: TRBV12-3/TRBV12-4; d_call: TRBD1; j_call: TRBJ1-1; cdr3_length: 13
cdr3_aa: CASSNRGQGSSGNTIYF; cdr3_nt: TGTGCCAGCAGCAACCGGGGACAGGGAAGTTCTGGAAACACCATATATTTT; clone_size: .; v_call: TRBV9; d_call: TRBD1; j_call: TRBJ1-3; cdr3_length: 17
cdr3_aa: CASSYMVQAEQFF; cdr3_nt: TGTGCCAGCAGTTATATGGTTCAGGCTGAGCAGTTCTTC; clone_size: many; v_call: TRBV12-3/TRBV12-4; d_call: .; j_call: TRBJ2-1; cdr3_length: 13
cdr3_aa: CASGGDTYGYTF; cdr3_nt: TGTGCCAGCGGGGGTGACACGTATGGCTACACCTTC; clone_size: .; v_call: TRBV28; d_call: .; j_call: TRBJ1-2; cdr3_length: 12
cdr3_aa: CASSFGGSPGELFF; cdr3_nt: TGTGCCAGCAGCTTTGGAGGGAGCCCCGGGGAGCTGTTTTTT; clone_size: .; v_call: TRBV5-6; d_call: .; j_call: TRBJ2-2; cdr3_length: 14
cdr3_aa: CASSQTTRGEQYF; cdr3_nt: TGTGCCAGCAGCCAAACGACTAGGGGCGAGCAGTACTTC; clone_size: many; v_call: TRBV3-1; d_call: .; j_call: TRBJ2-7; cdr3_length: 13
cdr3_aa: CASSEAGGSKTQYF; cdr3_nt: TGTGCCAGCAGTGAAGCAGGAGGGAGCAAGACCCAGTACTTC; clone_size: many; v_call: TRBV6-1; d_call: .; j_call: TRBJ2-5; cdr3_length: 14
cdr3_aa: CSARVRGSEDYGYTF; cdr3_nt: TGCAGTGCTAGAGTTCGCGGGAGTGAAGACTATGGCTACACCTTC; clone_size: .; v_call: TRBV20-1; d_call: .; j_call: TRBJ1-2; cdr3_length: 15
cdr3_aa: CASSLTAEGGELFF; cdr3_nt: TGTGCCAGCAGCTTAACGGCAGAGGGCGGGGAGCTGTTTTTT; clone_size: .; v_call: TRBV7-3; d_call: .; j_call: TRBJ2-2; cdr3_length: 14
cdr3_aa: CASSLLSPEETQYF; cdr3_nt: TGTGCCAGCAGCTTATTATCCCCCGAGGAGACCCAGTACTTC; clone_size: few; v_call: TRBV11-2; d_call: .; j_call: TRBJ2-5; cdr3_length: 14
cdr3_aa: CASSYSVLNNQPQHF; cdr3_nt: TGTGCCAGCAGTTACTCGGTCCTTAACAATCAGCCCCAGCATTTT; clone_size: .; v_call: TRBV6-5; d_call: .; j_call: TRBJ1-5; cdr3_length: 15
cdr3_aa: CASSLRDRGNEQYF; cdr3_nt: TGCGCCAGCAGCCTCCGGGACAGGGGGAACGAGCAGTACTTC; clone_size: many; v_call: TRBV5-1; d_call: TRBD1; j_call: TRBJ2-7; cdr3_length: 14
cdr3_aa: CAISVDSNQPQHF; cdr3_nt: TGTGCCATCAGTGTAGATAGCAATCAGCCCCAGCATTTT; clone_size: many; v_call: TRBV10-3; d_call: .; j_call: TRBJ1-5; cdr3_length: 13
cdr3_aa: CAWSGQAATNEKLFF; cdr3_nt: TGTGCCTGGAGTGGACAGGCTGCAACTAATGAAAAACTGTTTTTT; clone_size: few; v_call: TRBV30; d_call: .; j_call: TRBJ1-4; cdr3_length: 15
cdr3_aa: CSAGRQGLEAFF; cdr3_nt: TGCAGTGCTGGCCGACAGGGTCTTGAAGCTTTCTTT; clone_size: few; v_call: TRBV20-1; d_call: TRBD1; j_call: TRBJ1-1; cdr3_length: 12
cdr3_aa: CASGRGIRETLYF; cdr3_nt: TGTGCCAGCGGTAGAGGCATCCGTGAGACCCTGTACTTC; clone_size: .; v_call: TRBV6-5; d_call: .; j_call: TRBJ2-5; cdr3_length: 13
cdr3_aa: CASSDQGSEASF; cdr3_nt: TGCGCCAGCAGCGATCAGGGATCTGAAGCTTCCTTT; clone_size: .; v_call: TRBV5-1; d_call: .; j_call: TRBJ1-1; cdr3_length: 12
cdr3_aa: CSGRGQETGELFF; cdr3_nt: TGCAGCGGACGTGGTCAAGAGACCGGGGAGCTGTTTTTT; clone_size: many; v_call: TRBV29-1; d_call: .; j_call: TRBJ2-2; cdr3_length: 13
cdr3_aa: CASSLGDLEQFF; cdr3_nt: TGTGCCAGCAGCTTAGGGGACCTAGAGCAGTTCTTC; clone_size: few; v_call: TRBV7-2; d_call: .; j_call: TRBJ2-1; cdr3_length: 12
cdr3_aa: CASSQERTTYNEQFF; cdr3_nt: TGTGCCAGCAGCCAAGAGAGGACTACATACAATGAGCAGTTCTTC; clone_size: few; v_call: TRBV3-1; d_call: .; j_call: TRBJ2-1; cdr3_length: 15